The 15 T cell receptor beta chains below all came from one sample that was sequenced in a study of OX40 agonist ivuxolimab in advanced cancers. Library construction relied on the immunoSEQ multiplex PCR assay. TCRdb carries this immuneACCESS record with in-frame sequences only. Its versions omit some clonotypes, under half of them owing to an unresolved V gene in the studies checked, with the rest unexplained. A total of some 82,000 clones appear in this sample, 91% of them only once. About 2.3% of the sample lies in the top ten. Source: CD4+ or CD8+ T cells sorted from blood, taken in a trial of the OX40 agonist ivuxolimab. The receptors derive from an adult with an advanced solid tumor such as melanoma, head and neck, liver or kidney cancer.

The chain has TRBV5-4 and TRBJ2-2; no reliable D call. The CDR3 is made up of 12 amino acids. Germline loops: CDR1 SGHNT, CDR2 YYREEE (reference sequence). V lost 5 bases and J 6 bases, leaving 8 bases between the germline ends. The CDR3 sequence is CASRMGPGELFF. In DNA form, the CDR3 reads TGTGCCAGCAGGATGGGTCCCGGGGAGCTGTTTTTT.

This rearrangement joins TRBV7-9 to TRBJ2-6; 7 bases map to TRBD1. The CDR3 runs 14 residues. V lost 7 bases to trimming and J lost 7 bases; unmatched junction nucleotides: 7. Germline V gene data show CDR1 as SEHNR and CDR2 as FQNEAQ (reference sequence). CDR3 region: CASNDRVGANVLTF. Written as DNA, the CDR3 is TGTGCCAGCAACGACAGGGTAGGAGCCAACGTCCTGACTTTC.

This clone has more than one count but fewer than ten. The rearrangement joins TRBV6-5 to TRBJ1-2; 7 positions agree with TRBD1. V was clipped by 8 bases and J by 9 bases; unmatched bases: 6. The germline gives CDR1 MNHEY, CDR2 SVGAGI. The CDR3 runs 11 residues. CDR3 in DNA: TGTGCCAGCCGGGACAGTCTGAGCTACACCTTC. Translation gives CASRDSLSYTF.

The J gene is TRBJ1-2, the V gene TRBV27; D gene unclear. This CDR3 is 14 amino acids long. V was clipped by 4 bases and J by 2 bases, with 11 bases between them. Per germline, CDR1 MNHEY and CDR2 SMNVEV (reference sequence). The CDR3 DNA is TGTGCCAGCAGTTCCCGAGACCAGAACTATGGCTACACCTTC. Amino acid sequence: CASSSRDQNYGYTF.

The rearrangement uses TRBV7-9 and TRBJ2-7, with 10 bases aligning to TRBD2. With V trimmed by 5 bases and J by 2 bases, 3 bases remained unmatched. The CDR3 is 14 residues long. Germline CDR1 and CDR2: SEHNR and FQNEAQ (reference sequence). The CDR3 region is CASSEGLAAYEQYF. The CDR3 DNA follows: TGTGCCAGCAGCGAAGGACTAGCGGCCTACGAGCAGTACTTC.

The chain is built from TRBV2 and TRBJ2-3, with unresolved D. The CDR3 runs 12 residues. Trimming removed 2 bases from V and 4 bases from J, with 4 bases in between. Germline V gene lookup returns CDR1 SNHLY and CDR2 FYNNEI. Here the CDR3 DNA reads TGTGCCAGCAGTGAATTACCAGATACGCAGTATTTT. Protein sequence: CASSELPDTQYF.

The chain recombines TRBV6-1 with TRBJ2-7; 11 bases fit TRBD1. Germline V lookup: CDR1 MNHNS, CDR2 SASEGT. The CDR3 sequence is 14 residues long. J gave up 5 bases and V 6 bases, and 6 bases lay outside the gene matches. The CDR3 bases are TGTGCCAGCAGGAAAGGACAGGGGGCCGACGAGCAGTACTTC. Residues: CASRKGQGADEQYF.

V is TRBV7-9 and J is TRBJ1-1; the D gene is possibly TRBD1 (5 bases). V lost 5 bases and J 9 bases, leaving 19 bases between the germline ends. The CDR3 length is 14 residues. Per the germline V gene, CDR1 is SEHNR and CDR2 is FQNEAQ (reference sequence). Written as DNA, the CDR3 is TGTGCCAGCAGCCCCCAAGTAAGGGACCAACAAGCTTTCTTT. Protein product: CASSPQVRDQQAFF.

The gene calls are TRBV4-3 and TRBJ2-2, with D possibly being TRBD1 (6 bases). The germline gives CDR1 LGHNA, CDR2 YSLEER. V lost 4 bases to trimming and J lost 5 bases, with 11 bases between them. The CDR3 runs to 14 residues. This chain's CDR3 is CASSLLGGTGELFF. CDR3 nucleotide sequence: TGCGCCAGCAGCCTTTTAGGGGGTACCGGGGAGCTGTTTTTT.

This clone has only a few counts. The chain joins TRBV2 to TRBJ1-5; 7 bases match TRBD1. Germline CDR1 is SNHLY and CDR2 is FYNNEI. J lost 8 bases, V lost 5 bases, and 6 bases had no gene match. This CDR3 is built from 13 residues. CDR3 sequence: CASSRDRVEPQHF. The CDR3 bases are TGTGCCAGCAGTAGAGACAGGGTGGAGCCCCAGCATTTT.

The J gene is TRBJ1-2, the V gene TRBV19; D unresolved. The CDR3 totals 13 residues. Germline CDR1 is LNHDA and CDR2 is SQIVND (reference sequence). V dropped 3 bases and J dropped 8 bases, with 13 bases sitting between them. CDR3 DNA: TGTGCCAGTAGTATCCGACATATTGGCGGCTACACCTTC. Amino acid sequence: CASSIRHIGGYTF.

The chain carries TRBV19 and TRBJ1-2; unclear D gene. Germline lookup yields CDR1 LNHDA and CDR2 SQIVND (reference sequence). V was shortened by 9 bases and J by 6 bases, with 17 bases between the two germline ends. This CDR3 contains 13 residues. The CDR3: CASNAFGSHGYTF. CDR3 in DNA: TGTGCCAGCAATGCCTTCGGGAGTCATGGCTACACCTTC.

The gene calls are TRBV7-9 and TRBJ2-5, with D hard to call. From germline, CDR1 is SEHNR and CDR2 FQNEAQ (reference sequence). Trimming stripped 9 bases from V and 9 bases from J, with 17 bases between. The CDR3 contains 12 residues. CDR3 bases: TGTGCCAGTGCCGCGGACCCTAAGGCCCAGTACTTC. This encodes CASAADPKAQYF.

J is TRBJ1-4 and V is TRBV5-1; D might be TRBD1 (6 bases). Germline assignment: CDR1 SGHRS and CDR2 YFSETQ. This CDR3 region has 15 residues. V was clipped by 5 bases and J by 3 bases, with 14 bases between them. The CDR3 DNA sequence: TGCGCCAGCAGTATGGGCCAGGGGTCTAATGAAAAACTGTTTTTT. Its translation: CASSMGQGSNEKLFF.

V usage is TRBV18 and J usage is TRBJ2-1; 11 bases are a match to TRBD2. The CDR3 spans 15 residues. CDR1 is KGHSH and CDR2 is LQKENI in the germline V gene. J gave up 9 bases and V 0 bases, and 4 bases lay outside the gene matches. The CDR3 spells CASSPPAGLAAEQFF. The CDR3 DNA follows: TGTGCCAGCTCACCACCCGCGGGACTAGCGGCTGAGCAGTTCTTC.